Listed here are 18 T cell receptor beta chains from one sample, sequenced in a study of regulatory T cells in long-lasting Graves disease. Time point meaning: newly diagnosed GD, antithyroid drugs for less than 3 months. PBMCs were the source of the RNA used for TCR sequencing. Investigators prepared the TCR beta libraries by applying iRepertoire HTBI primers and Arm-PCR of CDR3 regions. Via MiXCR, TCRdb re-called the multiplex PCR reads, giving one row per CDR3 protein. The repertoire has 600,000 to 650,000 distinct CDR3 sequences, approximately 15% of them found once; the top ten carry 18%. These records were also assigned to another study, of T cells in Graves' hyperthyroidism and ophthalmopathy.

This specimen was peripheral blood mononuclear cells (PBMCs), taken at new diagnosis, from a patient treated with antithyroid drugs. These receptors came from a woman younger than 45 with Graves disease.

The chain couples TRBV19 to TRBJ1-5; no clear D gene. The V gene's germline CDR1 is LNHDA and CDR2 SQIVND (reference sequence). V lost 2 bases and J lost 5, with 19 bases in between. The CDR3 length is 17 residues. Here the CDR3 reads CASSIFSRGVPHQPQHF. Written as DNA, the CDR3 is TGTGCCAGTAGTATATTTTCTCGCGGAGTCCCGCATCAGCCCCAGCATTTT. Combining the CDR3 with reference TRBV19 and TRBJ1-5 gives the whole variable domain DGGITQSPKYLFRKEGQNVTLSCEQNLNHDAMYWYRQDPGQGLRLIYYSQIVNDFQKGDIAEGYSVSREKKESFPLTVTSAQKNPTAFYLCASSIFSRGVPHQPQHFGDGTRLSIL.

V usage is TRBV10-3 and J usage is TRBJ1-2; unclear D gene. V was trimmed by 9 bases and J by 1 base, leaving 15 bases between them. Germline V gene data show CDR1 as ENHRY and CDR2 as SYGVKD. The CDR3 has 14 residues. The CDR3 DNA reads as TGTGCCATTTCCAATCTAGGCAGTAACTATGGCTACACCTTC. Its protein is CAISNLGSNYGYTF.

The DNA for the CDR3 is TGTGCCAGCAGCTCACCCGGCGAGGGGGACGTAGCCAAAAACATTCAGTACTTC. Residues: CASSSPGEGDVAKNIQYF. This chain uses TRBV11-1 with TRBJ2-4; D is perhaps TRBD1 (6 bases). V lost 4 bases to trimming and J lost 0 bases, with 19 bases between them. CDR1 and CDR2 from the germline V gene are SGHAT and FQDESV (reference sequence). The CDR3 extends over 18 amino acids.

The chain employs TRBV15 and TRBJ2-1, with D perhaps TRBD1 or TRBD2 (5 bases each). Trimming stripped 5 bases from V and 4 bases from J, with 15 bases between. Germline assignment: CDR1 LNHNV and CDR2 YYDKDF (reference sequence). The CDR3 length is 15 residues. Here the CDR3 reads CATSPPRDPYNEQFF. DNA for the CDR3: TGTGCCACCAGCCCCCCCCGGGACCCTTACAATGAGCAGTTCTTC.

The chain uses TRBV6-2 or TRBV6-3 and TRBJ1-6; 8 bases fit TRBD1. The junction had 10 bases not matched to a gene; V was cut back by 6 bases and J by 6 bases. The CDR3 runs to 16 residues. CDR1 and CDR2 from the germline V gene are MNHEY and SVGEGT. CDR3 loop: CASRRTGPQSNSPLHF. The CDR3 DNA reads TGTGCCAGCAGGAGGACAGGGCCTCAAAGTAATTCACCCCTCCACTTT.

The chain couples TRBV7-9 to TRBJ1-3; 8 bases match TRBD1. CDR3 length: 17 residues. Germline V CDR1 and CDR2: SEHNR, FQNEAQ (reference sequence). V dropped 5 bases and J dropped 0; count of bases not matched to a gene: 9. Here the CDR3 DNA reads TGTGCCAGCAGCCGAGGACAGGGCTCGAGCTCTGGAAACACCATATATTTT. It encodes CASSRGQGSSSGNTIYF. Full variable domain (missing parts from reference TRBV7-9 and TRBJ1-3): DTGVSQNPRHKITKRGQNVTFRCDPISEHNRLYWYRQTLGQGPEFLTYFQNEAQLEKSRLLSDRFSAERPKGSFSTLEIQRTEQGDSAMYLCASSRGQGSSSGNTIYFGEGSWLTVV.

The chain is built from TRBV5-4 and TRBJ1-6; D remains unclear. The CDR3 loop spans 14 amino acids. Trimming removed 4 bases at V and 5 bases at J, with 10 bases between. CDR1 SGHNT and CDR2 YYREEE come from the germline V gene (reference sequence). The DNA of the CDR3 is TGTGCCAGCAGCCACGACCCCGATAATTCACCCCTCCACTTT. Translation: CASSHDPDNSPLHF.

The V call is TRBV5-1, the J call TRBJ2-2, with 10 bases lining up with TRBD2. Germline values: CDR1 SGHRS, CDR2 YFSETQ. V trimming: 7 bases; J trimming: 3 bases; junction bases outside the gene matches: 9. This CDR3 comprises 16 residues. The DNA of the CDR3 is TGCGCCAGCGCTTTAAGGACTAGCGGAGACACCGGGGAGCTGTTTTTT. Amino acid sequence: CASALRTSGDTGELFF.

At least ten counts were recorded for this clonotype. The rearrangement joins TRBV10-3 to TRBJ1-1; TRBD1 might be the D (5 bases). Germline V gene sequence: CDR1 ENHRY, CDR2 SYGVKD. The CDR3 loop spans 12 amino acids. Trimming shortened V by 4 bases and J by 3 bases, and 6 bases separated the two germline ends. CDR3 in DNA: TGTGCCATCAGTGCAGGGTACACTGAAGCTTTCTTT. Protein sequence: CAISAGYTEAFF.

In this sample, this clonotype turned up many times. V and J are TRBV7-2 and TRBJ2-7; no definite D call. CDR1 SGHTA and CDR2 FQGNSA come from the germline V gene. The CDR3 covers 13 residues. Deletions cut 5 bases from V and 4 bases from J, with 12 bases between. The CDR3 loop is CASSLRLEYEQYF. The CDR3 nucleotides are TGTGCCAGCAGCCTAAGACTTGAATACGAGCAGTACTTC.

This clonotype was observed many times. J is TRBJ1-2 and V is TRBV7-2; D uncertain. Germline V CDR1 and CDR2: SGHTA, FQGNSA. The CDR3 is 12 residues long. Trimming stripped 1 base from V and 8 bases from J, with 8 bases between. The CDR3 DNA sequence: TGTGCCAGCAGCTTAGACGGGTTCGGCTACACCTTC. Amino acid sequence: CASSLDGFGYTF.

This clonotype has a count of ten or more. The chain carries TRBV6-5 and TRBJ2-7; D gene uncertain. Trimming cost V 0 bases and J 0 bases, with 3 bases left between them. The CDR3 has 13 amino acids. CDR1 is MNHEY, CDR2 SVGAGI, per germline. The CDR3 DNA follows: TGTGCCAGCAGTTACTCGACCTCCTACGAGCAGTACTTC. Translated: CASSYSTSYEQYF.

This clonotype was recorded many times. The chain links TRBV11-3 to TRBJ2-5; D not resolved. Trimming removed 2 bases at V and 4 bases at J, with 8 bases between. In germline, CDR1 is SGHNT, CDR2 YENEEA. CDR3 size: 13 residues. CDR3 in amino acids: CASSLIGGETQYF. CDR3 nucleotide sequence: TGTGCCAGCAGCTTAATCGGCGGAGAGACCCAGTACTTC.

This clonotype has a count of ten or more. The chain is built from TRBV12-3 or TRBV12-4 and TRBJ2-5; unclear D gene. The CDR3 is made up of 14 amino acids. Between the trimmed V and J ends, which lost 3 bases and 1 base, there was a span of 9 bases. The CDR3 nucleotides are TGTGCCAGCAGTTTTCCTTCGGGCCAAGAGACCCAGTACTTC. Encoded protein: CASSFPSGQETQYF.

This chain links TRBV4-1 with TRBJ1-4; D remains unclear. V gave up 0 bases and J gave up 4 bases, with 9 bases separating them. Germline V gene sequence: CDR1 MGHRA, CDR2 YSYEKL. CDR3 length equals 15 residues. CDR3 protein: CASSQDGSGNEKLFF. The CDR3 DNA is TGCGCCAGCAGCCAAGACGGGTCGGGTAATGAAAAACTGTTTTTT.

This clonotype was counted many times. The CDR3 DNA reads as TGTGCCACCTCCGGGACTAGCGCCAATGAGCAGTTCTTC. It yields the protein CATSGTSANEQFF. The V and J genes are TRBV10-3 and TRBJ2-1; 10 bases line up with TRBD2. The CDR3 sequence is 13 residues long. Looked up from germline, CDR1 is ENHRY and CDR2 is SYGVKD. V was clipped by 10 bases and J by 6 bases; unmatched bases: 6.

This chain links TRBV6-2 or TRBV6-3 with TRBJ1-1; D is undetermined. Germline CDR1 MNHEY, CDR2 SVGEGT. Trimming took off 4 bases at V and 4 bases at J, with 19 bases between the two ends. CDR3 length: 16 residues. CDR3 in DNA: TGTGCCAGCAGTTCAAACCGACGGGTAGGCGCCACTGAAGCTTTCTTT. It codes for CASSSNRRVGATEAFF.

This clonotype was picked up a small number of times. The chain recombines TRBV5-6 with TRBJ1-1; tentatively, D is TRBD1 (5 bases). With 3 bases removed from V and 0 bases from J, the gap between germline ends came to 12 bases. In germline, CDR1 is SGHDT, CDR2 YYEEEE. The CDR3 loop spans 15 amino acids. DNA for the CDR3: TGTGCCAGCAGCTCGGGACGGAACATGAACACTGAAGCTTTCTTT. Residues: CASSSGRNMNTEAFF.